Presented here are 4 T cell receptor beta chains from one specimen sequenced in a study of OX40 agonist ivuxolimab in advanced cancers. The data were produced by immunoSEQ multiplex PCR, yet TCRdb's version contains in-frame clones alone and is incomplete. The sample includes about 62,000 clones, almost 95% seen only once; the top ten take roughly 13%. Source: CD4+ or CD8+ T cells sorted from blood, taken in a trial of the OX40 agonist ivuxolimab. The receptors stem from an adult with an advanced solid tumor such as melanoma, head and neck, liver or kidney cancer.

This chain joins TRBV6-5 and TRBJ2-7, with D tentatively TRBD1 (6 bases). This CDR3 contains 14 residues. Germline lookup yields CDR1 MNHEY and CDR2 SVGAGI. With 6 bases removed from V and 2 bases from J, the gap between germline ends came to 14 bases. CDR3 bases: TGTGCCAGCAGCCCCCAGGGACATACCTACGAGCAGTACTTC. It codes for CASSPQGHTYEQYF.

J is TRBJ1-1 and V is TRBV6-5; possible D gene TRBD1, 6 bases. The germline V gene has CDR1 MNHEY and CDR2 SVGAGI. Trimming pared 4 bases from V and 1 base from J, leaving 10 bases between. CDR3 length: 14 amino acids. The CDR3 coding sequence is TGTGCCAGCAGTTCCGGACAGTCGAACACTGAAGCTTTCTTT. This gives the protein CASSSGQSNTEAFF.

V gene TRBV27 combines with J gene TRBJ2-7; D perhaps matches TRBD2 (6 bases). This CDR3 contains 13 residues. From germline, CDR1 is MNHEY and CDR2 SMNVEV (reference sequence). V was pared by 6 bases and J by 4 bases, with 13 bases between. In nucleotides, the CDR3 is TGTGCCAGCAGATGGCGGGAAGGTTACGAGCAGTACTTC. Residues: CASRWREGYEQYF.

The J gene is TRBJ1-1, the V gene TRBV6-5, with D maybe TRBD1 (6 bases). The length of the CDR3 is 13 residues. Trimming shortened V by 0 bases and J by 7 bases, and 9 bases separated the two germline ends. CDR1 MNHEY and CDR2 SVGAGI come from the germline V gene. The DNA of the CDR3 is TGTGCCAGCAGTTACTCCTACAGGGATGAAGCTTTCTTT. This encodes CASSYSYRDEAFF.